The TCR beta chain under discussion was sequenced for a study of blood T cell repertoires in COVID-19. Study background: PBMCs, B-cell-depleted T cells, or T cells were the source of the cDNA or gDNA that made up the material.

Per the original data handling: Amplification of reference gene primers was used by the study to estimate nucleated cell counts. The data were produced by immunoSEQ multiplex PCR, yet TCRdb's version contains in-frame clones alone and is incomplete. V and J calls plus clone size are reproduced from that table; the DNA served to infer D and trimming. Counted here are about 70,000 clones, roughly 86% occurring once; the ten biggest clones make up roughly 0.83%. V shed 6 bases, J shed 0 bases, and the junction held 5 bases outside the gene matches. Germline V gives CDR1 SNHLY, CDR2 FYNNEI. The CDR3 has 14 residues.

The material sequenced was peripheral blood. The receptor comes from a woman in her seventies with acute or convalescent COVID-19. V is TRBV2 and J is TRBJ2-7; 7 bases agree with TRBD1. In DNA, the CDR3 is TGTGCCAGCAGGGAGACAGGGCCCTCCTACGAGCAGTACTTC. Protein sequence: CASRETGPSYEQYF.